This T cell receptor beta chain stems from a study of graft-versus-host responses after intestinal transplantation. Whole-study findings and limits: Recipient marrow contained GvH clones, some of which appeared first in ileum or blood. Graft-donor T cell macrochimerism coincided with high graft-versus-host to host-versus-graft clonal ratios in allografts.

The CDR3 runs to 15 residues. Germline CDR1 reads SGHRS; CDR2 reads YFSETQ. Trimming removed 7 bases from V and 4 bases from J, with 20 bases in between. TCRdb keeps only in-frame clones here, not all; method: immunoSEQ multiplex PCR. The sample includes some 90,000 clones, approximately 82% of them seen just once. A remark on this clone: Its antigen is currently unknown.

The source is a human donor who received an intestinal transplant. The chain links TRBV5-1 to TRBJ1-1; a possible D gene is TRBD1 (5 bases). The input for sequencing was unstimulated CD4+ T cells sorted from spleen or lymph node cells, taken before intestinal transplant. CDR3 amino acids: CASGREAAQGTEAFF. The CDR3 DNA sequence: TGCGCCAGCGGCCGGGAGGCGGCCCAGGGCACTGAAGCTTTCTTT. The full variable domain, its missing parts supplied by reference TRBV5-1 and TRBJ1-1, is KAGVTQTPRYLIKTRGQQVTLSCSPISGHRSVSWYQQTPGQGLQFLFEYFSETQRNKGNFPGRFSGRQFSNSRSEMNVSTLELGDSALYLCASGREAAQGTEAFFGQGTRLTVV.